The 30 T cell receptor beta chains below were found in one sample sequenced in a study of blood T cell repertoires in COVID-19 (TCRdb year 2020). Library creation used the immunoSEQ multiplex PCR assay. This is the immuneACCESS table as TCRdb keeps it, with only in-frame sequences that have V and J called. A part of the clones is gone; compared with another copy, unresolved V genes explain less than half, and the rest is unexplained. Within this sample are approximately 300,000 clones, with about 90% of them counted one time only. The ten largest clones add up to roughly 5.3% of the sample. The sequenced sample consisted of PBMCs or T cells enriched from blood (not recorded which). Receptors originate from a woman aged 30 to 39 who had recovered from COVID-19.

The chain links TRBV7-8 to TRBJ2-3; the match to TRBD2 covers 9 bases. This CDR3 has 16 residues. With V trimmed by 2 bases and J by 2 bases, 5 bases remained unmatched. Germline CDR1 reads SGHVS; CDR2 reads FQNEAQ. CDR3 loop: CASSLPGLAATDTQYF. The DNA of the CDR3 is TGTGCCAGCAGCTTACCGGGACTAGCAGCCACAGATACGCAGTATTTT.

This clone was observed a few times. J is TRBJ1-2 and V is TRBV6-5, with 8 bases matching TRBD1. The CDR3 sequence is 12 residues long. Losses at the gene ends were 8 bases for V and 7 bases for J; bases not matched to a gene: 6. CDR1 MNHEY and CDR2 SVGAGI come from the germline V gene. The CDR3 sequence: CASHDRGRGYTF. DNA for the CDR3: TGTGCCAGCCACGACAGGGGACGTGGCTACACCTTC.

The CDR3 reads CASSNRVSEKLFF. DNA of the CDR3: TGTGCCAGCAGTAACAGAGTGAGTGAAAAACTGTTTTTT. This chain uses TRBV25-1 with TRBJ1-4; D ambiguous. CDR1 is MGHDK and CDR2 is SYGVNS in the germline V gene. This CDR3 contains 13 residues. Trimming removed 5 bases at V and 7 bases at J, with 11 bases between.

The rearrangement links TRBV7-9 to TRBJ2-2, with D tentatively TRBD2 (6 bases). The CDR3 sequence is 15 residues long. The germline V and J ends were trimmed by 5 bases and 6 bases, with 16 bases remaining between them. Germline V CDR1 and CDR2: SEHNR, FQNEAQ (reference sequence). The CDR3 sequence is CASSQWDLLAGELFF. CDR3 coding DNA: TGTGCCAGCAGCCAGTGGGACTTATTGGCCGGGGAGCTGTTTTTT.

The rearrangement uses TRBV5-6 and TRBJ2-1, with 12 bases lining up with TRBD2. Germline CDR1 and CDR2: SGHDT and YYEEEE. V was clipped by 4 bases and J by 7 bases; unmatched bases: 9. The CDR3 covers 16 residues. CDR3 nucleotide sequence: TGTGCCAGCAGCCCCTCTAGCGGGGGGGCTTGGAATGAGCAGTTCTTC. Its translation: CASSPSSGGAWNEQFF.

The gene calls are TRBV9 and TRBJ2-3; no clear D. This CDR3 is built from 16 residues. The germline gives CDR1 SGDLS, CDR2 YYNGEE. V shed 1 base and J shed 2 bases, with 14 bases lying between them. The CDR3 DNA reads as TGTGCCAGCAGCGTACTCGGGTTACATCCCACAGATACGCAGTATTTT. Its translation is CASSVLGLHPTDTQYF.

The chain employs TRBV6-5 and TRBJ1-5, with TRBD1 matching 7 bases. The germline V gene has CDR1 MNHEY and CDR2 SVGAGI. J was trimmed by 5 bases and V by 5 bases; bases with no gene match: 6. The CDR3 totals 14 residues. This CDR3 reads CASSHFTGDQPQHF. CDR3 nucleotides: TGTGCCAGCAGTCATTTCACAGGGGATCAGCCCCAGCATTTT.

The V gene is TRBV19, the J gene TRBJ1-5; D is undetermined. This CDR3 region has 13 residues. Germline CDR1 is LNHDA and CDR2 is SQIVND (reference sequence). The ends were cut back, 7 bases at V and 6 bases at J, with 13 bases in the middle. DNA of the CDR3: TGTGCCAGTAATTATGGACGGGGTCAGCCCCAGCATTTT. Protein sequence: CASNYGRGQPQHF.

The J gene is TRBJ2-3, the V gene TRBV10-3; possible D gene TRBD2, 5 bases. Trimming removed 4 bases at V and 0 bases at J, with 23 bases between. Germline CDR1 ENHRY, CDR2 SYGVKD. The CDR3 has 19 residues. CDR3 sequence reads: CAISGSSWNPWVSTDTQYF. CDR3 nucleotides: TGTGCCATCAGTGGGTCTAGCTGGAACCCTTGGGTAAGCACAGATACGCAGTATTTT.

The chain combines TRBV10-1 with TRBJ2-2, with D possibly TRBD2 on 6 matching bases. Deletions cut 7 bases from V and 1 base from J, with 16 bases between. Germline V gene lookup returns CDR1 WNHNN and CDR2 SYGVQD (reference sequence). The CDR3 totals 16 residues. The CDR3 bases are TGCGCCAGCAAACCCGGGGGAACGGAGAACACCGGGGAGCTGTTTTTT. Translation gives CASKPGGTENTGELFF.

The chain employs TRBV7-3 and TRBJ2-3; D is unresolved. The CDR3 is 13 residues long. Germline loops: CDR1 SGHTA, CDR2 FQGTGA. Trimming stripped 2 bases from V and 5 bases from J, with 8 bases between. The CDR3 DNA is TGTGCCAGCAGCTTATTACCGGGAGATACGCAGTATTTT. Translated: CASSLLPGDTQYF. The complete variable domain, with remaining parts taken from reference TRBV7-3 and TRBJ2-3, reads GAGVSQTPSNKVTEKGKYVELRCDPISGHTALYWYRQSLGQGPEFLIYFQGTGAADDSGLPNDRFFAVRPEGSVSTLKIQRTERGDSAVYLCASSLLPGDTQYFGPGTRLTVL.

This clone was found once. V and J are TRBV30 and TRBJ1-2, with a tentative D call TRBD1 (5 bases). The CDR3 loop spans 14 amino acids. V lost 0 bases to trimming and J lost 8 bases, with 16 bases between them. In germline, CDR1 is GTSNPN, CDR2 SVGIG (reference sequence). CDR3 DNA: TGTGCCTGGAGTGTACGAGAGTTGGGGCAGGGCTACACCTTC. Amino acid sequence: CAWSVRELGQGYTF. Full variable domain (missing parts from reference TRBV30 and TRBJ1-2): SQTIHQWPATLVQPVGSPLSLECTVEGTSNPNLYWYRQAAGRGLQLLFYSVGIGQISSEVPQNLSASRPQDRQFILSSKKLLLSDSGFYLCAWSVRELGQGYTFGSGTRLTVV.

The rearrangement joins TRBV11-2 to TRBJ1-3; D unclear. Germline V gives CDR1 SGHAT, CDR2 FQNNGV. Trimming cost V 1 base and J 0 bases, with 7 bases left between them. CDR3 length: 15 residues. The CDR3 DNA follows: TGTGCCAGCAGCTTAGCCTCAGGCTCTGGAAACACCATATATTTT. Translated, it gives CASSLASGSGNTIYF.

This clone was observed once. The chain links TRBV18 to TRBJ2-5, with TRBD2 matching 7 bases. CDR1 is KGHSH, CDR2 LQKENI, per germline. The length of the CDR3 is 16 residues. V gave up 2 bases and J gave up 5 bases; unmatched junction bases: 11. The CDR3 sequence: CASSPSLADLGETQYF. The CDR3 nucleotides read TGTGCCAGCTCACCAAGTCTAGCGGATTTGGGGGAGACCCAGTACTTC.

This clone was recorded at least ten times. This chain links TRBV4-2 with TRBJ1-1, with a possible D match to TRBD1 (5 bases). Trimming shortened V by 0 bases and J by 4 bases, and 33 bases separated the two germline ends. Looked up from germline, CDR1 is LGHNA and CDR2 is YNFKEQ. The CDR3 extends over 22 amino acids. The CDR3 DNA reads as TGTGCCAGCAGCCAAGACCGGGGGGTGAAAGGGCGGGCGTTCTGGTATAGCACTGAAGCTTTCTTT. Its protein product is CASSQDRGVKGRAFWYSTEAFF.

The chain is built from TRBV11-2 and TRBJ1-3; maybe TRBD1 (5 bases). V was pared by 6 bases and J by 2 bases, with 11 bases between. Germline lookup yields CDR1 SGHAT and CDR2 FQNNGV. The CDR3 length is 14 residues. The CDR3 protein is CASRQAGTGNTIYF. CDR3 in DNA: TGTGCCAGCAGACAGGCAGGCACTGGAAACACCATATATTTT.

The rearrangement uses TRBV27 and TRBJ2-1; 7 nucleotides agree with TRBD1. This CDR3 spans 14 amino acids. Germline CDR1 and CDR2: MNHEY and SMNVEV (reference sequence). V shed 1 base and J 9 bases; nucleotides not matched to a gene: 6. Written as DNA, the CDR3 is TGTGCCAGCAGTTTATTTGAGGGGGCGGGTGAGCAGTTCTTC. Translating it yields CASSLFEGAGEQFF.

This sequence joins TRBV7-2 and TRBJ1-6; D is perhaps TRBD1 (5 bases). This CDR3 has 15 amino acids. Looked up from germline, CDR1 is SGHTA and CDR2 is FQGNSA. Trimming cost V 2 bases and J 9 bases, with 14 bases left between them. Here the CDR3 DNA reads TGTGCCAGCAGCTTATTCCCAGGGTTTATTTCACCCCTCCACTTT. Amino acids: CASSLFPGFISPLHF.

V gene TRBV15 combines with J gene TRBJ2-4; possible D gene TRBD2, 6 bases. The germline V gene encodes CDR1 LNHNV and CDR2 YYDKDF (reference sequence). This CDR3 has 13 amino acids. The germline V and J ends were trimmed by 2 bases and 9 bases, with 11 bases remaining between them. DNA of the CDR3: TGTGCCACCAGCAGAAATTGGGGAGGCATTCAGTACTTC. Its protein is CATSRNWGGIQYF.

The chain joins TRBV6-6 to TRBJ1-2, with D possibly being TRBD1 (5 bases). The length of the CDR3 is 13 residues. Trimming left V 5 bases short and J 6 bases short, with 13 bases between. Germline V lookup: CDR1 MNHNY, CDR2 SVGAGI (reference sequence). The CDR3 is CASSRQGRDGYTF. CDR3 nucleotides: TGTGCCAGCAGTAGGCAGGGTCGGGATGGCTACACCTTC.

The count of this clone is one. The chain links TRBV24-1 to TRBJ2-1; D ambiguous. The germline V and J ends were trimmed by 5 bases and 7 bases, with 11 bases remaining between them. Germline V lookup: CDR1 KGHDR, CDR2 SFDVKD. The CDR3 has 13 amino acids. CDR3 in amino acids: CATSAGTENEQFF. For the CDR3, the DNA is TGTGCCACCAGTGCCGGTACTGAGAATGAGCAGTTCTTC.

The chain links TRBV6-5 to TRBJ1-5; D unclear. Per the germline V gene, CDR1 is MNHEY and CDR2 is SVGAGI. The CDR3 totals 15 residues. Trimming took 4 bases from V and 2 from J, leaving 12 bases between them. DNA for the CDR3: TGTGCCAGCAGTTCATCGCTATACGGCAATCAGCCCCAGCATTTT. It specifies CASSSSLYGNQPQHF.

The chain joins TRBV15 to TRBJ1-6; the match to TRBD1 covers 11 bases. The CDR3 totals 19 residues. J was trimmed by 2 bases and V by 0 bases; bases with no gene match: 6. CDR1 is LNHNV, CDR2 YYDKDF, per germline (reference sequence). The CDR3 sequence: CATSREWGTGGAYNSPLHF. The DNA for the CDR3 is TGTGCCACCAGCAGAGAATGGGGGACAGGGGGTGCCTATAATTCACCCCTCCACTTT.

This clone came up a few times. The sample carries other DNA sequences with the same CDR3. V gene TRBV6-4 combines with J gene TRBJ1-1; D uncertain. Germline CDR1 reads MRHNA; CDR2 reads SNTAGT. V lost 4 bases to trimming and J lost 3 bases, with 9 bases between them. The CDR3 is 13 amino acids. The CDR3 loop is CASSARGDTEAFF. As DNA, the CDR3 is TGTGCCAGCAGTGCTCGGGGAGACACTGAAGCTTTCTTT.

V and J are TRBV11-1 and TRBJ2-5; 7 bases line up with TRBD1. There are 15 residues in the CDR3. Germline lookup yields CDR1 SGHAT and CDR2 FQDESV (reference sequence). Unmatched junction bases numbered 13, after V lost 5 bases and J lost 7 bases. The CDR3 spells CASSPSGTALGTQYF. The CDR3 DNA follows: TGTGCCAGCAGCCCCTCCGGGACAGCCCTAGGGACCCAGTACTTC.

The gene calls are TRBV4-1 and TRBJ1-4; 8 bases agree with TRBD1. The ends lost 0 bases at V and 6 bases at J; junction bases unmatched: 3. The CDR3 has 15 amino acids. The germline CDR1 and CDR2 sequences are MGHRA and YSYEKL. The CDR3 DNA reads TGCGCCAGCAGCCAAGAAACAGGGGGGTATGAAAAACTGTTTTTT. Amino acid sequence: CASSQETGGYEKLFF.

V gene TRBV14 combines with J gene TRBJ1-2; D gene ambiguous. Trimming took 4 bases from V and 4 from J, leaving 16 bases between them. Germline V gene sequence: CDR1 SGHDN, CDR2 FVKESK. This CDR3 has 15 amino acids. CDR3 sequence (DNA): TGTGCCAGCAGCCGAACGGGAGGACGGTTCTATGGCTACACCTTC. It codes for CASSRTGGRFYGYTF.

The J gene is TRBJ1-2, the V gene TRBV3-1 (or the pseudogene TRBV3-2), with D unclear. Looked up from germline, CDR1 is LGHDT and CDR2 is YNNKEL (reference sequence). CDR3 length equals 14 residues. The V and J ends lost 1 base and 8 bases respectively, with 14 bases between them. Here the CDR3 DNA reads TGTGCCAGCAGCCAAGGTGGAAGGCCCGGGGGCTACACCTTC. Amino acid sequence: CASSQGGRPGGYTF.

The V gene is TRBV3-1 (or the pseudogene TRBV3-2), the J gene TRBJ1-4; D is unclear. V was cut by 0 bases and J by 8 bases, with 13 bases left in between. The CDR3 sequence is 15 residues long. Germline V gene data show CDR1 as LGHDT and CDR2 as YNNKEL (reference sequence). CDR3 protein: CASSQDRSGREKLFF. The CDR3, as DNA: TGTGCCAGCAGCCAAGATAGGTCAGGCCGCGAAAAACTGTTTTTT.

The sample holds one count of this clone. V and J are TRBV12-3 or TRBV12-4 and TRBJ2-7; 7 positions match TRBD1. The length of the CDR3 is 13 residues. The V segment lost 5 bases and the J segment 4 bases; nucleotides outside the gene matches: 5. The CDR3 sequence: CASSPGQEYEQYF. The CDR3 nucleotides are TGTGCCAGCAGTCCCGGACAGGAGTACGAGCAGTACTTC.